This entry describes one T cell receptor (beta chain). The method was immunoSEQ multiplex PCR; TCRdb's version includes in-frame clones alone and lacks a portion of them. The sample includes about 96,000 clones, roughly 87% of them seen just once. After removal of 0 bases from V and 4 bases from J, the junction contained 5 bases not matched to a gene. The CDR3 has 16 amino acids. CDR1 LGHNA and CDR2 YNFKEQ come from the germline V gene. This record comes from a study of T cell responses to AZD1222 COVID-19 vaccine. The sequences come from peripheral blood, collected on day 0 of AZD1222 vaccination. This chain links TRBV4-2 with TRBJ2-7, with 11 bases that match TRBD1. The sequence came from an adult in good health. CDR3 sequence reads: CASSQDFGQGAYEQYF. The CDR3 bases are TGTGCCAGCAGCCAAGATTTCGGACAGGGGGCTTACGAGCAGTACTTC.